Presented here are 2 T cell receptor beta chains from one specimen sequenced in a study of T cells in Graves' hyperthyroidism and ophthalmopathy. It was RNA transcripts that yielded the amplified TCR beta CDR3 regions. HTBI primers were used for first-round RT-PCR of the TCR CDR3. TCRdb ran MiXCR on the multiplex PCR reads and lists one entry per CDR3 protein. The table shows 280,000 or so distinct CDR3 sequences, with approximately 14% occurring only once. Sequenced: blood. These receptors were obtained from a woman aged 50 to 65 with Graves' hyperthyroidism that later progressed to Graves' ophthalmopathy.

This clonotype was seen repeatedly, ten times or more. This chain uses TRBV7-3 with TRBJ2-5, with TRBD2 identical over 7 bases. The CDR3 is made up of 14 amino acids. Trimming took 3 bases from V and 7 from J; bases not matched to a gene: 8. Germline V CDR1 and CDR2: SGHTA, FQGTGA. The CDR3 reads CASSLTGLTGTQYF. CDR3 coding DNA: TGTGCCAGCAGCTTGACGGGACTAACCGGGACCCAGTACTTC.

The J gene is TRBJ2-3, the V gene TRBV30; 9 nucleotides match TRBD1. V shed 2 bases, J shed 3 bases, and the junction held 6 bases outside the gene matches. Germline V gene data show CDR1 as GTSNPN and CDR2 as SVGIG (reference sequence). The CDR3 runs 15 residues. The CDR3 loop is CAWSSTGGRTDTQYF. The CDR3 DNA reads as TGTGCCTGGAGTTCCACAGGGGGCCGAACAGATACGCAGTATTTT. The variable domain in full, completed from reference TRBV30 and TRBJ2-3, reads SQTIHQWPATLVQPVGSPLSLECTVEGTSNPNLYWYRQAAGRGLQLLFYSVGIGQISSEVPQNLSASRPQDRQFILSSKKLLLSDSGFYLCAWSSTGGRTDTQYFGPGTRLTVL.